Each of the 22 T cell receptor beta chains below was sequenced from the same sample in a study of CD8 T cells in ankylosing spondylitis. Overall study results and limits: Apparently characteristic of ankylosing spondylitis blood was a TCR beta motif (about 8 highly homologous variants).

TCRdb re-called the 5' RACE reads with MiXCR, one entry per CDR3 protein. Of about 220,000 distinct CDR3 sequences listed, around 7.9% are singletons. Antigens for these TCRs are unknown. The sample taken for sequencing was blood, either unsorted or a sorted T cell fraction (not recorded which). Every receptor here comes from a male donor with ankylosing spondylitis.

The table lists this clonotype with many counts. This chain joins TRBV28 and TRBJ2-5; D call uncertain. V lost 3 bases and J lost 2, with 16 bases in between. This CDR3 spans 16 amino acids. Germline V gene data show CDR1 as MDHEN and CDR2 as SYDVKM. The chain's CDR3 is CASSFFQEPFQETQYF. CDR3 bases: TGTGCCAGCAGTTTTTTCCAGGAACCCTTTCAAGAGACCCAGTACTTC.

In this sample, this clonotype turned up many times. The chain joins TRBV12-3 or TRBV12-4 to TRBJ2-1, with a possible D match to TRBD2 (7 bases). The CDR3 is 16 residues long. V was cut by 8 bases and J by 2 bases, with 19 bases left in between. As DNA, the CDR3 is TGTGCCAGCTCCGCGCCCGCGGGGGCCCCCTACAATGAGCAGTTCTTC. As protein: CASSAPAGAPYNEQFF.

This clonotype was observed many times. V and J are TRBV5-1 and TRBJ2-7, with D possibly being TRBD1 or TRBD2 (6 bases each). The CDR3 is 17 amino acids. The germline V and J ends were trimmed by 3 bases and 3 bases, with 22 bases remaining between them. Germline lookup yields CDR1 SGHRS and CDR2 YFSETQ. CDR3 nucleotides: TGCGCCAGCAGCTCTTGGAGGGGACATCAAGGAAACTACGAGCAGTACTTC. Translating gives CASSSWRGHQGNYEQYF.

This clonotype was recorded many times. This chain links TRBV7-9 with TRBJ2-5; no definite D call. V lost 1 base, J lost 5 bases, and 11 bases lay in between. CDR3 length: 14 residues. Germline CDR1 is SEHNR and CDR2 is FQNEAQ (reference sequence). The DNA for the CDR3 is TGTGCCAGCAGCTTAGTGGAGCGTTGGGAGACCCAGTACTTC. Encoded protein: CASSLVERWETQYF. The variable domain in full, completed from reference TRBV7-9 and TRBJ2-5, reads DTGVSQNPRHKITKRGQNVTFRCDPISEHNRLYWYRQTLGQGPEFLTYFQNEAQLEKSRLLSDRFSAERPKGSFSTLEIQRTEQGDSAMYLCASSLVERWETQYFGPGTRLLVL.

This sequence joins TRBV6-2 or TRBV6-3 and TRBJ1-1; 7 positions match TRBD1. This CDR3 is 13 amino acids long. With V trimmed by 5 bases and J by 7 bases, 7 bases remained unmatched. Germline lookup yields CDR1 MNHEY and CDR2 SVGEGT. The chain's CDR3 is CASSPDRRNEAFF. The CDR3 nucleotides are TGTGCCAGCAGTCCGGACAGGAGAAATGAAGCTTTCTTT.

The chain is built from TRBV6-5 and TRBJ1-1, with D uncertain. Germline loops: CDR1 MNHEY, CDR2 SVGAGI. Trimming cost V 2 bases and J 2 bases, with 6 bases left between them. The CDR3 extends over 13 amino acids. This CDR3 reads CASSYEENTEAFF. CDR3 nucleotides: TGTGCCAGCAGTTACGAGGAAAACACTGAAGCTTTCTTT.

This clonotype was seen ten or more times. The chain couples TRBV7-2 to TRBJ2-3, with a weak D call TRBD2 (5 bases). Germline V lookup: CDR1 SGHTA, CDR2 FQGNSA. Between the trimmed V and J ends, which lost 4 bases and 0 bases, there was a span of 5 bases. CDR3 length: 13 residues. The CDR3: CASSWTSTDTQYF. Written as DNA, the CDR3 is TGTGCCAGCAGCTGGACTAGCACAGATACGCAGTATTTT.

This clonotype appeared many times. The chain carries TRBV7-9 and TRBJ1-2, with D tentatively TRBD1 (5 bases). Trimming pared 1 base from V and 3 bases from J, leaving 6 bases between. CDR3 length: 13 residues. Germline V gene data show CDR1 as SEHNR and CDR2 as FQNEAQ (reference sequence). CDR3 protein: CASSLETDYGYTF. The DNA for the CDR3 is TGTGCCAGCAGCTTAGAGACAGACTATGGCTACACCTTC.

This clonotype was recorded at least ten times. This chain uses TRBV29-1 with TRBJ1-2; 9 bases agree with TRBD1. CDR3 length: 18 residues. Trimming cost V 5 bases and J 2 bases; bases outside gene matches: 18. Per germline, CDR1 SQVTM and CDR2 ANQGSEA. CDR3 DNA sequence: TGCAGCGTTTATGGCTTACAGGGGGCGCTTGATCACAACTATGGCTACACCTTC. Translated, it gives CSVYGLQGALDHNYGYTF.

This clonotype was counted many times. This chain joins TRBV27 and TRBJ1-1; D perhaps matches TRBD1 (6 bases). CDR1 is MNHEY and CDR2 is SMNVEV in the germline V gene (reference sequence). CDR3 length equals 14 residues. The germline V and J ends were trimmed by 2 bases and 5 bases, with 12 bases remaining between them. The CDR3 sequence: CASSLGEGTTEAFF. In DNA form, the CDR3 reads TGTGCCAGCAGTTTAGGGGAGGGGACAACTGAAGCTTTCTTT.

This rearrangement joins TRBV20-1 to TRBJ2-1; 10 bases align to TRBD2. In germline, CDR1 is DFQATT, CDR2 SNEGSKA (reference sequence). J was trimmed by 8 bases and V by 1 base; bases with no gene match: 5. This CDR3 comprises 14 residues. The CDR3 sequence: CSARVASGSYEQFF. DNA for the CDR3: TGCAGTGCTAGAGTGGCTAGCGGGAGCTATGAGCAGTTCTTC.

This clonotype was found many times. This chain connects TRBV5-1 to TRBJ1-2; D gene unclear. Looked up from germline, CDR1 is SGHRS and CDR2 is YFSETQ. The CDR3 is 15 residues long. The ends were cut back, 5 bases at V and 4 bases at J, with 18 bases in the middle. CDR3 sequence: CASSRNGLRSYGYTF. The CDR3 DNA reads TGCGCCAGCAGTCGGAACGGGCTGCGATCCTATGGCTACACCTTC. Filled out from reference TRBV5-1 and TRBJ1-2, the complete variable domain reads KAGVTQTPRYLIKTRGQQVTLSCSPISGHRSVSWYQQTPGQGLQFLFEYFSETQRNKGNFPGRFSGRQFSNSRSEMNVSTLELGDSALYLCASSRNGLRSYGYTFGSGTRLTVV.

The sample holds many counts of this clonotype. The V call is TRBV5-1, the J call TRBJ2-7; unclear D gene. Germline V CDR1 and CDR2: SGHRS, YFSETQ. Trimming stripped 8 bases from V and 3 bases from J, with 15 bases between. The CDR3 has 13 amino acids. The CDR3 nucleotides read TGCGCCAGTTATGGGGATGGTATCTACGAGCAGTACTTC. It translates to CASYGDGIYEQYF.

This clonotype was detected many times. This rearrangement joins TRBV28 to TRBJ1-2, with TRBD1 as a possible D gene (6 bases). CDR1 and CDR2 (germline): MDHEN, SYDVKM. The ends were cut back, 6 bases at V and 5 bases at J, with 22 bases in the middle. This CDR3 is 16 amino acids long. The CDR3, as DNA: TGTGCCAGCAGGACCCGACAGGAATCCCCCTGGTATGGCTACACCTTC. Translated: CASRTRQESPWYGYTF.

This clonotype was recorded many times. The chain recombines TRBV25-1 with TRBJ2-2; D is uncertain. This CDR3 region has 16 residues. Trimming shortened V by 1 base and J by 3 bases, and 12 bases separated the two germline ends. The germline V gene has CDR1 MGHDK and CDR2 SYGVNS. CDR3 sequence: CASSEWRRGHTGELFF. CDR3 nucleotides: TGTGCCAGCAGTGAATGGCGTAGAGGACACACCGGGGAGCTGTTTTTT. The entire variable domain, with the rest obtained from reference TRBV25-1 and TRBJ2-2, is as follows: EADIYQTPRYLVIGTGKKITLECSQTMGHDKMYWYQQDPGMELHLIHYSYGVNSTEKGDLSSESTVSRIRTEHFPLTLESARPSHTSQYLCASSEWRRGHTGELFFGEGSRLTVL.

V and J are TRBV3-1 and TRBJ2-1; 14 bases fit TRBD2. CDR1 and CDR2 from the germline V gene are LGHDT and YNNKEL (reference sequence). CDR3 length: 18 residues. J gave up 9 bases and V 5 bases, and 15 bases lay outside the gene matches. CDR3 region: CASSGTSGRWVEFGEQFF. The DNA of the CDR3 is TGTGCCAGCAGCGGGACTAGCGGGAGATGGGTGGAGTTTGGTGAGCAGTTCTTC.

The chain joins TRBV10-3 to TRBJ2-2, with TRBD2 as a possible D gene (6 bases). Trimming took 5 bases from V and 1 from J, leaving 17 bases between them. This CDR3 region has 17 residues. Germline lookup yields CDR1 ENHRY and CDR2 SYGVKD. CDR3 DNA: TGTGCCATCAGTTGGGAGGAAGATAGCGGGAACACCGGGGAGCTGTTTTTT. Its protein product is CAISWEEDSGNTGELFF.

This clonotype was recorded many times. The chain uses TRBV11-2 and TRBJ2-5, with 10 nucleotides matching TRBD2. The CDR3 spans 18 residues. V was clipped by 5 bases and J by 4 bases; unmatched bases: 16. CDR1 is SGHAT, CDR2 FQNNGV, per germline. The CDR3 reads CASSPYRVERGGRETQYF. CDR3 in DNA: TGTGCCAGCAGCCCCTACCGGGTCGAGCGGGGGGGCCGAGAGACCCAGTACTTC.

This clonotype was detected a few times. The CDR3 region has the DNA TGTGCCAGCAGCTTAGGGATAGTCCCAGATACGCAGTATTTT. Encoded protein: CASSLGIVPDTQYF. The rearrangement uses TRBV11-2 and TRBJ2-3; D ambiguous. The CDR3 sequence is 14 residues long. The V gene's germline CDR1 is SGHAT and CDR2 FQNNGV. The germline V and J ends were trimmed by 1 base and 4 bases, with 9 bases remaining between them.

This clonotype showed up many times. The CDR3 sequence is CASSVGGDYPYEQYF. The CDR3 nucleotides read TGTGCCAGCAGCGTGGGAGGGGACTACCCCTACGAGCAGTACTTC. The chain uses TRBV9 and TRBJ2-7, with 7 nucleotides matching TRBD2. V was pared by 2 bases and J by 2 bases, with 7 bases of the junction left unmatched. Germline V gene data show CDR1 as SGDLS and CDR2 as YYNGEE. The CDR3 is 15 residues long.

V usage is TRBV2 and J usage is TRBJ1-5; 10 bases are shared with TRBD1. The CDR3 has 17 amino acids. Germline V gives CDR1 SNHLY, CDR2 FYNNEI. V dropped 6 bases and J dropped 1; count of bases not matched to a gene: 9. CDR3 in amino acids: CASSGLRDRGSNQPQHF. CDR3 bases: TGTGCCAGCAGCGGCCTACGGGACAGGGGAAGCAATCAGCCCCAGCATTTT.

In this sample, this clonotype turned up many times. The chain uses TRBV5-1 and TRBJ2-7; 8 bases agree with TRBD1. The J segment lost 6 bases and the V segment lost 4 bases, leaving 15 bases of the junction unmatched. Germline V lookup: CDR1 SGHRS, CDR2 YFSETQ. The CDR3 has 16 amino acids. DNA for the CDR3: TGCGCCAGCAGCCAGCTCCTCAAACGGACAGGGACCGAGCAGTACTTC. Residues: CASSQLLKRTGTEQYF. The whole variable domain, filled in from reference TRBV5-1 and TRBJ2-7, reads KAGVTQTPRYLIKTRGQQVTLSCSPISGHRSVSWYQQTPGQGLQFLFEYFSETQRNKGNFPGRFSGRQFSNSRSEMNVSTLELGDSALYLCASSQLLKRTGTEQYFGPGTRLTVT.